The 5 T cell receptor beta chains in this list originate from one sample, sequenced in a study of OX40 agonist ivuxolimab in advanced cancers. The protocol used for the library was the immunoSEQ multiplex PCR assay. In its TCRdb copy, this immuneACCESS table keeps in-frame sequences only and misses some clones. Where compared with another copy, unresolved V genes explain less than half of these, and the others have no known cause. The sample contains roughly 34,000 clones, roughly nine tenths of them found a single time. The ten largest clones add up to 0.92% of the sample. The sequenced sample was CD4+ or CD8+ T cells sorted from blood, obtained in a trial of the OX40 agonist ivuxolimab. The receptors stem from an adult with an advanced solid tumor such as melanoma, head and neck, liver or kidney cancer.

This sequence joins TRBV7-2 and TRBJ1-5; D not certain. The germline gives CDR1 SGHTA, CDR2 FQGNSA. The ends were cut back, 5 bases at V and 0 bases at J, with 17 bases in the middle. The CDR3 spans 17 residues. The CDR3 region is CASSLGGGGSSNQPQHF. In nucleotides, the CDR3 is TGTGCCAGCAGCCTCGGAGGTGGCGGATCTAGCAATCAGCCCCAGCATTTT.

This chain links TRBV4-1 with TRBJ2-4, with 9 bases aligning to TRBD2. CDR3 length: 21 amino acids. Trimming took 5 bases from V and 0 from J; bases not matched to a gene: 20. Germline-derived CDR1 and CDR2 are MGHRA and YSYEKL. CDR3 nucleotides: TGCGCCAGCAGCTCCCTTGGAGGGGCGGGAGGGCCGGAGGGAGCCAAAAACATTCAGTACTTC. Translation: CASSSLGGAGGPEGAKNIQYF.

The chain couples TRBV2 to TRBJ2-1; D uncertain. V was shortened by 8 bases and J by 7 bases, with 9 bases between the two germline ends. The CDR3 extends over 11 amino acids. CDR1 is SNHLY, CDR2 FYNNEI, per germline. The CDR3 here is CASELGNEQFF. The CDR3 nucleotides are TGTGCCAGCGAGCTAGGAAATGAGCAGTTCTTC. Using reference TRBV2 and TRBJ2-1 for the parts outside the CDR3, the full variable domain is EPEVTQTPSHQVTQMGQEVILRCVPISNHLYFYWYRQILGQKVEFLVSFYNNEISEKSEIFDDQFSVERPDGSNFTLKIRSTKLEDSAMYFCASELGNEQFFGPGTRLTVL.

For the CDR3, the DNA is TGTGCCAGCAGCCCTCGACTAGCGGGGACCCAGTACTTC. Protein sequence: CASSPRLAGTQYF. The chain is built from TRBV28 and TRBJ2-5; 10 bases map to TRBD2. The CDR3 consists of 13 residues. Germline CDR1 and CDR2: MDHEN and SYDVKM. V was pared by 6 bases and J by 7 bases, with 5 bases of the junction left unmatched.

J is TRBJ2-1 and V is TRBV29-1; D gene ambiguous. There are 12 residues in the CDR3. The germline V and J ends were trimmed by 2 bases and 8 bases, with 10 bases remaining between them. Germline lookup yields CDR1 SQVTM and CDR2 ANQGSEA. CDR3 sequence (DNA): TGCAGCGTTGAAAGGCCCGGCGATGAGCAGTTCTTC. This translates into CSVERPGDEQFF.